This TCR beta chain emerged from a study of cytomegalovirus exposure and HLA in healthy donors. PCR was performed using 60 Vbeta and 13 Jbeta primers. TCRdb's copy holds only in-frame clones and misses some; the assay was immunoSEQ multiplex PCR. The table lists over 150,000 clones, about 72% of them singletons. The study, taken as a whole, reports: Analysis performed later found roughly 17,000 TCR beta sequences associated with HLA alleles at 0.05 false discovery rate. As a later analysis showed, several of the most significant clusters appeared to be linked to common viral pathogens. A later analysis showed TCR association rates differing by HLA locus, peaking at DRB1 and lowest at HLA-C. The study put 150 to 200 TCR beta chains on its list as cytomegalovirus-associated.

V dropped 0 bases and J dropped 7; count of bases not matched to a gene: 20. CDR3 length: 20 residues. Germline values: CDR1 SGDLS, CDR2 YYNGEE. About this clone: Its matching antigen is unknown.

Sequenced sample: PBMCs. The clonotype was recovered from a man aged 25 to 40 in good health and CMV-seropositive. The J gene is TRBJ2-1, the V gene TRBV9; TRBD2 matches at 9 bases. CDR3: CASSVGFMGAGGISGNEQFF. In DNA, the CDR3 is TGTGCCAGCAGCGTAGGCTTTATGGGAGCGGGGGGCATTAGTGGTAATGAGCAGTTCTTC.